This is a list of T cell receptor beta chains from one sample in a study of blood T cell repertoires in COVID-19. Sequencing was performed with immunoSEQ multiplex PCR; in TCRdb, only in-frame clones are kept and a portion is missing. The sample lists about 180,000 clones, about four fifths occurring once. Sequencing was performed on peripheral blood. The receptors come from a woman aged 65 to 85 with COVID-19, enrolled during active disease. The CDR3 runs from the conserved cysteine through the conserved F or W. D genes are given only for firm matches. The size field is filled for only some rows; it gives once, few, many or a size class.

>TRBJ2-4|NA|NA|TRBV28
TGTGCCAGCAGTTTACCTCGGACTTCTAGATTAGCCAAAAACATTCAGTACTTC
CASSLPRTSRLAKNIQYF
>TRBJ2-7|NA|NA|TRBV6-1
TGTGCCAGCAGTGAGAGGTATACGATGTACGAGCAGTACTTC
CASSERYTMYEQYF
>TRBJ1-1|NA|NA|TRBV5-1
TGCGCCAGCAGCTTGGCCAAGGGGACTGAAGCTTTCTTT
CASSLAKGTEAFF
>TRBJ2-7|few|TRBD2|TRBV6-5
TGTGCCGCAAAAGGGACTAGCGGAGCCTACGAGCAGTACTTC
CAAKGTSGAYEQYF
>TRBJ2-1|NA|TRBD2|TRBV9
TGTGCCAGCAGCACTGGACTAGCGGGGCTCGATGAGCAGTTCTTC
CASSTGLAGLDEQFF
>TRBJ1-4|few|NA|TRBV30
TGTGCCTGGAGGGCCACAGCTTATGAAAAACTGTTTTTT
CAWRATAYEKLFF
>TRBJ1-1|once|TRBD1|TRBV30
TGTGCCTGGAGTCTAGGGGGGACAGGGTTGGACACTGAAGCTTTCTTT
CAWSLGGTGLDTEAFF
>TRBJ2-5|NA|NA|TRBV11-2
TGTGCCAGCACCCCCAGCCGGACAGCTCAAGAGACCCAGTACTTC
CASTPSRTAQETQYF
>TRBJ2-3|NA|NA|TRBV7-3
TGTGCCAGCAGCCTAGACAGTTCACACACAGATACGCAGTATTTT
CASSLDSSHTDTQYF
>TRBJ2-1|NA|TRBD2|TRBV19
TGTGCCAGTACCATGCGGGGGACTTCCTACAATGAGCAGTTCTTC
CASTMRGTSYNEQFF
>TRBJ1-6|NA|NA|TRBV2
TGTGCCAGCAGATCCAACTTGCCCCTCCACTTT
CASRSNLPLHF
>TRBJ1-5|NA|NA|TRBV18
TGTGCCAGCTCGGAGGGGTTCAATCAGCCCCAGCATTTT
CASSEGFNQPQHF
>TRBJ1-3|NA|NA|TRBV4-1
TGCGCCAGCAGCCAGCAGATACACTCTGGAAACACCATATATTTT
CASSQQIHSGNTIYF
>TRBJ2-5|NA|TRBD2|TRBV9
TGTGCCAGCAGCGTAGCGAGCGGGAGGGGTCAAGAGACCCAGTACTTC
CASSVASGRGQETQYF
>TRBJ2-3|NA|TRBD2|TRBV18
TGTGCCAGCTCTAGGACTAGCGGGAGTAGCACAGATACGCAGTATTTT
CASSRTSGSSTDTQYF
>TRBJ2-4|NA|NA|TRBV2
TGTGCCAGCGAGAGGACAGGAGGGACAGCCAAAAACATTCAGTACTTC
CASERTGGTAKNIQYF
>TRBJ2-5|NA|TRBD1|TRBV2
TGTGCCAGCGAATGGGAACAGGGGAGTAAAGAGACCCAGTACTTC
CASEWEQGSKETQYF
>TRBJ1-3|NA|NA|TRBV11-2
TGTGCCAGCAGCTCCTACGACAGGTCTGGAAACACCATATATTTT
CASSSYDRSGNTIYF
>TRBJ2-7|NA|NA|TRBV3-1/TRBV3-2
TGTGCCAGCGGGAACCGGGAGAGCTCCTACGAGCAGTACTTC
CASGNRESSYEQYF